A single sample is the source of the 4 T cell receptor beta chains below, sequenced in a study of cytomegalovirus exposure and HLA in healthy donors. In the PCR, 60 Vbeta and 13 Jbeta primers were used. The data were produced by immunoSEQ multiplex PCR, yet TCRdb's version contains in-frame clones alone and is incomplete. The sample records 120,000 or so clones, roughly 80% being singletons. Sequencing was done on a sample of PBMCs. These receptor sequences come from a middle-aged woman in good health and CMV-seropositive.

This chain joins TRBV29-1 and TRBJ2-1, with 13 bases aligning to TRBD2. V was pared by 8 bases and J by 5 bases, with 3 bases of the junction left unmatched. This CDR3 has 13 amino acids. The germline gives CDR1 SQVTM, CDR2 ANQGSEA. The chain's CDR3 is CSSGLAGNNEQFF. Here the CDR3 DNA reads TGCAGCTCGGGACTAGCGGGAAACAATGAGCAGTTCTTC.

J is TRBJ2-2 and V is TRBV9; TRBD1 matches at 7 bases. V shed 4 bases, J shed 1 base, and the junction held 4 bases outside the gene matches. The length of the CDR3 is 15 residues. Germline V CDR1 and CDR2: SGDLS, YYNGEE. The CDR3 region is CASSPRTGNTGELFF. The CDR3 DNA reads as TGTGCCAGCAGCCCCCGGACAGGGAACACCGGGGAGCTGTTTTTT.

The chain combines TRBV7-9 with TRBJ2-7, with D maybe TRBD1 (6 bases). The CDR3 runs to 13 residues. Germline CDR1 reads SEHNR; CDR2 reads FQNEAQ (reference sequence). V was cut by 5 bases and J by 2 bases, with 10 bases left in between. CDR3 DNA sequence: TGTGCCAGCAGCCGAGGACAGACCTACGAGCAGTACTTC. It codes for CASSRGQTYEQYF.

This clone was seen just once. The genes are TRBV2 and TRBJ2-6; D is ambiguous. This CDR3 has 15 residues. V shed 6 bases and J shed 5 bases, with 14 bases lying between them. Germline-derived CDR1 and CDR2 are SNHLY and FYNNEI. The CDR3 nucleotides read TGTGCCAGCAGGGAACGACTTTTCCGGGCCAACGTCCTGACTTTC. Amino acid sequence: CASRERLFRANVLTF.